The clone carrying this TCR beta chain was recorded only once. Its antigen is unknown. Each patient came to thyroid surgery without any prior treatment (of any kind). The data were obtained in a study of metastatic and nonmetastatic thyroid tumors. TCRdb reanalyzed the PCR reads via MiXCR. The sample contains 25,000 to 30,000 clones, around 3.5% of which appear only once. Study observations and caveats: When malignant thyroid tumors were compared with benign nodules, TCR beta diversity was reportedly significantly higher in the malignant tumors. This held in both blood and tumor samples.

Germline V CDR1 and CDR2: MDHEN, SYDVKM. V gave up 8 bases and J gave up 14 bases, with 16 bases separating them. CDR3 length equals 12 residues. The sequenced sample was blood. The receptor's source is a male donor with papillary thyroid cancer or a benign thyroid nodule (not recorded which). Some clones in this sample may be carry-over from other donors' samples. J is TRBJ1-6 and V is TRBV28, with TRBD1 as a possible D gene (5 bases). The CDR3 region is CASRDAMTTLHF. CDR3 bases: TGTGCCAGCCGGGACGCCATGACGACCCTCCACTTT.